This is a list of T cell receptor beta chains from one sample in a study of blood T cell repertoires in COVID-19. This table comes from immunoSEQ multiplex PCR, and its TCRdb copy is limited to in-frame clones, with some not included. The sample lists about 49,000 clones, roughly 86% occurring once. The specimen was peripheral blood. The receptors were sampled from a man in his forties with active COVID-19. Each CDR3 is given without its conserved first and last residue.

V gene	J gene	CDR3 protein
TRBV29-1	TRBJ2-7	SVSGQGATAYEQY
TRBV5-6	TRBJ1-6	ASTWRQGDSPLH
TRBV4-2	TRBJ1-2	ASSQVTGDNYGYT
TRBV18	TRBJ1-2	ASSPPGTGGWDGYT
TRBV7-3	TRBJ2-1	ASSLSGREGGNEQF
TRBV28	TRBJ1-2	ASSETPSGYT
TRBV28	TRBJ1-5	ASIRGYNQPQH
TRBV9	TRBJ2-7	ASSVEEGTGTYEQY
TRBV2	TRBJ1-2	ATRADSLNGYT
TRBV7-3	TRBJ1-1	ASSRTAGTDEAF
TRBV19	TRBJ1-5	ASSSRGYSNQPQH
TRBV27	TRBJ1-2	ASRGAGRNYGYT
TRBV3-1/TRBV3-2	TRBJ2-7	ASGSAGSYEQY
TRBV11-3	TRBJ2-7	ASSLDGPGREQY
TRBV15	TRBJ1-1	ATSKVTGTFDEAF
TRBV28	TRBJ2-3	ASSRTSGRGGTDTQY
TRBV28	TRBJ1-5	ASLAPSGQPQH
TRBV28	TRBJ2-1	ASSPGTSIVNEQF
TRBV18	TRBJ1-4	ASSPRGTVKEKLF
TRBV7-2	TRBJ1-4	ASSSYQDRPFEKLF
TRBV28	TRBJ1-5	ASSYTGSQPQH
TRBV6-6	TRBJ2-7	ASSPLGYEQY
TRBV3-1/TRBV3-2	TRBJ2-7	ASSQPSGSSYEQY
TRBV30	TRBJ2-5	AWRAWRTGGGETQY
TRBV13	TRBJ1-4	ASSLRQGKPEKLF
TRBV5-5	TRBJ2-7	ASSLARFNSYEQY
TRBV30	TRBJ2-3	AWSVPGRSTDTQY
TRBV19	TRBJ2-3	ASKHQQGTDTQY
TRBV3-1/TRBV3-2	TRBJ2-5	ASSPTWGVETQY